These 3 T cell receptor beta chains share one sample of origin, sequenced in a study of Ad26.COV2.S vaccination and SARS-CoV-2 variants. Indicated treatment: 19 received Ad26.COV2.S at low or high dose, single or two shots; about five received placebo; per-sample allocation not given. The investigators took samples on day 63 after the first vaccine or placebo injection. Sequencing used immunoSEQ multiplex PCR; TCRdb keeps in-frame clones, though not all of them. This sample has fewer than 600,000 clones, with 80% to 90% found just once. This sample comprised peripheral blood, obtained in a trial of Ad26.COV2.S vaccine versus placebo. These receptors were obtained from a person aged 18 to 65 who received the Ad26.COV2.S COVID-19 vaccine or a placebo.

This chain joins TRBV5-8 and TRBJ2-1, with D perhaps being TRBD1 or TRBD2 (5 bases each). The CDR3 extends over 14 amino acids. Trimming removed 2 bases at V and 6 bases at J, with 12 bases between. CDR1 and CDR2 (germline): SGHTS, YDEGEE. CDR3: CASSFAWDLNEQFF. The CDR3 DNA follows: TGTGCCAGCAGCTTTGCCTGGGACCTCAATGAGCAGTTCTTC.

This rearrangement joins TRBV7-9 to TRBJ1-1; a possible D gene is TRBD1 (6 bases). This CDR3 is built from 13 residues. Germline lookup yields CDR1 SEHNR and CDR2 FQNEAQ (reference sequence). Trimming took 5 bases from V and 4 from J, leaving 11 bases between them. CDR3 nucleotide sequence: TGTGCCAGCAGCCCCGAGGGGGGCACTGAAGCTTTCTTT. Amino acid sequence: CASSPEGGTEAFF.

This clone was recorded only once. This chain links TRBV2 with TRBJ1-5; D unresolved. The V gene's germline CDR1 is SNHLY and CDR2 FYNNEI. This CDR3 is 13 amino acids long. V was pared by 8 bases and J by 5 bases, with 13 bases between. This chain's CDR3 is CASLSDGHQPQHF. The CDR3 DNA reads TGTGCCAGCCTTTCTGACGGACATCAGCCCCAGCATTTT. Based on the CDR3 plus reference TRBV2 and TRBJ1-5, the full variable domain is EPEVTQTPSHQVTQMGQEVILRCVPISNHLYFYWYRQILGQKVEFLVSFYNNEISEKSEIFDDQFSVERPDGSNFTLKIRSTKLEDSAMYFCASLSDGHQPQHFGDGTRLSIL.